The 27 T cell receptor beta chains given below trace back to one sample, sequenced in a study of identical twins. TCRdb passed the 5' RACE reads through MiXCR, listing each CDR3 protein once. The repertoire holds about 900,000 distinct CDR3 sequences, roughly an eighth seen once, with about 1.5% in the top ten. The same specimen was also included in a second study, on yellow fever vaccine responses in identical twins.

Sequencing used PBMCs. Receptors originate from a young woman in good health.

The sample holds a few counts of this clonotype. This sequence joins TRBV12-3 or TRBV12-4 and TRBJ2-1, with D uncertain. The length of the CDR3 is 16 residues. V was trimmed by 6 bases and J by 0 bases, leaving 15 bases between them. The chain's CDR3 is CASSPSLGDSYNEQFF. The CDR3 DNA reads TGTGCCAGCAGCCCGTCTTTAGGTGACTCCTACAATGAGCAGTTCTTC.

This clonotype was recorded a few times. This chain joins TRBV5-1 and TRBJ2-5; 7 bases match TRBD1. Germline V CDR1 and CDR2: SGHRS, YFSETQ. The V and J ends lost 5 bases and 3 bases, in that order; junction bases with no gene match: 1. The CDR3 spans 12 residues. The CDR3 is CASRGQKETQYF. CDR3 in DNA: TGCGCCAGCAGGGGACAGAAAGAGACCCAGTACTTC.

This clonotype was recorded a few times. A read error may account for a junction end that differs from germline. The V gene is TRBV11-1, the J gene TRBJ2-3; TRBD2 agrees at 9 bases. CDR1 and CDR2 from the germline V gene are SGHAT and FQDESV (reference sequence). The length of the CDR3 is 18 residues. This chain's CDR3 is CASSVAGVSTQTTDTQYF. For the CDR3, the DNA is TGTGCCAGCAGCGTAGCGGGAGTATCTACTCAAACCACAGATACGCAGTATTTT.

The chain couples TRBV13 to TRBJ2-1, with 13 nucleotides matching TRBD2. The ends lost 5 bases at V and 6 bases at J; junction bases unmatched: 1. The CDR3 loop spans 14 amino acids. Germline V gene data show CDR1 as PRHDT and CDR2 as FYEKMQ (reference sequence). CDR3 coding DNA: TGTGCCAGCAGCACTAGCGGGGGGGCCAATGAGCAGTTCTTC. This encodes CASSTSGGANEQFF.

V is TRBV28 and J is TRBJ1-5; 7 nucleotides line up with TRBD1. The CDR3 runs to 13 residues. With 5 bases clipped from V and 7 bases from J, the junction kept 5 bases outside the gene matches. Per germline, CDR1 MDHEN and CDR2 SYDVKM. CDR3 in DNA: TGTGCCAGCAGTGGTGAGGGGGCCCAGCCCCAGCATTTT. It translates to CASSGEGAQPQHF.

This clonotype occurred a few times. CDR3 residues: CASSVAFNNEQFF. CDR3 nucleotide sequence: TGCGCCAGCAGTGTAGCCTTCAACAATGAGCAGTTCTTC. The genes are TRBV10-1 and TRBJ2-1; D call uncertain. Trimming pared 4 bases from V and 5 bases from J, leaving 9 bases between. Germline CDR1 WNHNN, CDR2 SYGVQD (reference sequence). CDR3 length equals 13 residues.

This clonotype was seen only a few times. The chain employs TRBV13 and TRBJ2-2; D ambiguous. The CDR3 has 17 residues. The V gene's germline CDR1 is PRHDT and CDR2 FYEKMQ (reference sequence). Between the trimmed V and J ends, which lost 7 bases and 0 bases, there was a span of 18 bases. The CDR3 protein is CASTLGLAVANTGELFF. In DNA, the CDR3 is TGTGCCAGCACCCTTGGATTGGCGGTCGCGAACACCGGGGAGCTGTTTTTT.

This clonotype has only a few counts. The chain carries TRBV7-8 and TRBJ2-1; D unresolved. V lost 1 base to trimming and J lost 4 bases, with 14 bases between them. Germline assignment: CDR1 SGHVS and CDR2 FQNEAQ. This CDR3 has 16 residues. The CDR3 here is CASSLGPETLYNEQFF. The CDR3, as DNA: TGTGCCAGCAGCTTAGGTCCGGAAACCTTATACAATGAGCAGTTCTTC.

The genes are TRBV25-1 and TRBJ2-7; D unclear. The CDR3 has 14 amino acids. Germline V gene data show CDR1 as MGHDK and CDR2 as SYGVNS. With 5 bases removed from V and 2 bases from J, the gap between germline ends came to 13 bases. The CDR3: CASSWRSPPYEQYF. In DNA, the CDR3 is TGTGCCAGCAGTTGGCGATCCCCCCCCTACGAGCAGTACTTC.

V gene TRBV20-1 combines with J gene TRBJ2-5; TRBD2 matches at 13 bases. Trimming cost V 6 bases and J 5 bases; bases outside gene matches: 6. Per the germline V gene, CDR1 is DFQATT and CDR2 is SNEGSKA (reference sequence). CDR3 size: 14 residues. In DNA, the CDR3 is TGCAGTGCCACCGGGACTAGCGGGATGGAGACCCAGTACTTC. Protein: CSATGTSGMETQYF.

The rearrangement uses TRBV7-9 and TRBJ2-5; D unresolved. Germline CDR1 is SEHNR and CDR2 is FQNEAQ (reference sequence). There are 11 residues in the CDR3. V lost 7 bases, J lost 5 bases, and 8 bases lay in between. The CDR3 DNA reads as TGTGCCAGCACCGATAGGGAGACCCAGTACTTC. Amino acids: CASTDRETQYF.

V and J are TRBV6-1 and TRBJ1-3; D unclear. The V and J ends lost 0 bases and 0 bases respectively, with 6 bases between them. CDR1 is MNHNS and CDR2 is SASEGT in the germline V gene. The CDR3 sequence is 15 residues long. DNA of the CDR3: TGTGCCAGCAGTGAAGCAGCAGGCTCTGGAAACACCATATATTTT. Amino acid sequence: CASSEAAGSGNTIYF.

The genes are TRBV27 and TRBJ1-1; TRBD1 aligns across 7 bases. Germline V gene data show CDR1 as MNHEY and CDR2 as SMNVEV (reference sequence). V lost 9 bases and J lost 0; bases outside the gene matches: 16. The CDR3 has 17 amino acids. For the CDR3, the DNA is TGTGCCAGACTTCTGACAGGGCCACGGCCCATGAACACTGAAGCTTTCTTT. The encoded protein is CARLLTGPRPMNTEAFF.

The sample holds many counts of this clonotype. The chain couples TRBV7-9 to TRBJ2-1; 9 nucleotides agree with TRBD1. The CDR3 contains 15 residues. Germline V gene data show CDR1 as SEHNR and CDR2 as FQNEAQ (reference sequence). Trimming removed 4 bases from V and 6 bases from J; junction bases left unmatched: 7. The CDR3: CASSSPGQGSNEQFF. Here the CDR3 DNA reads TGTGCCAGCAGCTCGCCGGGACAGGGAAGCAATGAGCAGTTCTTC. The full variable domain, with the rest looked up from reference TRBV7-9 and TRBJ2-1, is DTGVSQNPRHKITKRGQNVTFRCDPISEHNRLYWYRQTLGQGPEFLTYFQNEAQLEKSRLLSDRFSAERPKGSFSTLEIQRTEQGDSAMYLCASSSPGQGSNEQFFGPGTRLTVL.

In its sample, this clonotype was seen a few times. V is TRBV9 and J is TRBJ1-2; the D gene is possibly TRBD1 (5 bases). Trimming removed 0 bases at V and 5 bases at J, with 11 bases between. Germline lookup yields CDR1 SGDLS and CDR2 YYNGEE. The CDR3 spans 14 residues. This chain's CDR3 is CASSVEAREYGYTF. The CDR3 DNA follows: TGTGCCAGCAGCGTAGAGGCCAGGGAATATGGCTACACCTTC.

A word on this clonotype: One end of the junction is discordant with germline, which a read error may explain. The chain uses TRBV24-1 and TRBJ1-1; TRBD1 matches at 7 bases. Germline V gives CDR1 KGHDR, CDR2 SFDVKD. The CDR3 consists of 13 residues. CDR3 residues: CATSAGGNTEASF. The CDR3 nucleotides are TGTGCCACCAGTGCAGGGGGGAACACTGAAGCTTCCTTT.

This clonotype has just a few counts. The CDR3 DNA reads as TGTGCCAGTCTTAGGGGGGGGCTCACCGGGGAGCTGTTTTTT. Protein: CASLRGGLTGELFF. The rearrangement uses TRBV6-1 and TRBJ2-2, with a possible D match to TRBD2 (7 bases). The germline V gene encodes CDR1 MNHNS and CDR2 SASEGT. This CDR3 is 14 amino acids long. V gave up 9 bases and J gave up 4 bases, with 15 bases separating them.

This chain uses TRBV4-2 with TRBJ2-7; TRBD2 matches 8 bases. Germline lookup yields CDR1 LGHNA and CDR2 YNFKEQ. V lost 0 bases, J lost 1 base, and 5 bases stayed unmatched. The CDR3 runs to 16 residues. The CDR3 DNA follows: TGTGCCAGCAGCCAAGATGGAGTAGCGGGATCCTACGAGCAGTACTTC. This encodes CASSQDGVAGSYEQYF.

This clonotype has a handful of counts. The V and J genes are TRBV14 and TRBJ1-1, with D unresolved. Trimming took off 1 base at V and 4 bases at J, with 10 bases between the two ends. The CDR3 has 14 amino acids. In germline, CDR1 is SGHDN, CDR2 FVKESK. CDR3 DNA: TGTGCCAGCAGCCAAGGGAGATCGGTCACTGAAGCTTTCTTT. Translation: CASSQGRSVTEAFF. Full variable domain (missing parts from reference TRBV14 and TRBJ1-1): EAGVTQFPSHSVIEKGQTVTLRCDPISGHDNLYWYRRVMGKEIKFLLHFVKESKQDESGMPNNRFLAERTGGTYSTLKVQPAELEDSGVYFCASSQGRSVTEAFFGQGTRLTVV.

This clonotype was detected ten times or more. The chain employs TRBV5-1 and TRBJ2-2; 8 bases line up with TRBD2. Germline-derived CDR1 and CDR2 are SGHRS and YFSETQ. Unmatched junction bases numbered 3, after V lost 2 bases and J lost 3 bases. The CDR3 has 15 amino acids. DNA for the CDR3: TGCGCCAGCAGCTTAGCGGGAGACTACACCGGGGAGCTGTTTTTT. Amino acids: CASSLAGDYTGELFF.

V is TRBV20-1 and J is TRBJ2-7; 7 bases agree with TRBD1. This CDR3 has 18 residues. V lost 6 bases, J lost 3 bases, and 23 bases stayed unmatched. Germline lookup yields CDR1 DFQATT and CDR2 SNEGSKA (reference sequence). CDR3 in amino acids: CSAQPGQSLLLRGYEQYV. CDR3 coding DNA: TGCAGTGCGCAACCGGGACAGTCTCTTCTTCTTCGTGGCTACGAGCAGTACGTC.

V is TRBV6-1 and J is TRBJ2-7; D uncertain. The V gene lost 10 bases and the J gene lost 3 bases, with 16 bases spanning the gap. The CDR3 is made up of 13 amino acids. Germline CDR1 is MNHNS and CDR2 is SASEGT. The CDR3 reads CATYSTHLYEQYF. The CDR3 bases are TGTGCCACCTACTCGACCCATCTCTACGAGCAGTACTTC.

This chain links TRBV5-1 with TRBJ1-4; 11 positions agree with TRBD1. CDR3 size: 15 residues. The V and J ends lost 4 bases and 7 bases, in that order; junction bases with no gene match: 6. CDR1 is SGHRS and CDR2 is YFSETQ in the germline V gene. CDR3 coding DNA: TGCGCCAGCAGCAAAACCGGGACAGGGGGTGAAAAACTGTTTTTT. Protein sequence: CASSKTGTGGEKLFF.

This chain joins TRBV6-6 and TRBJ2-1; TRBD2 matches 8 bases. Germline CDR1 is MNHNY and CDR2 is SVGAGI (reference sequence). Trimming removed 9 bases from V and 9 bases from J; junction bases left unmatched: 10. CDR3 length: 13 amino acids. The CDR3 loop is CASNGGGRIEQFF. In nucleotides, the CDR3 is TGTGCCAGTAACGGGGGGGGGCGAATTGAGCAGTTCTTC.

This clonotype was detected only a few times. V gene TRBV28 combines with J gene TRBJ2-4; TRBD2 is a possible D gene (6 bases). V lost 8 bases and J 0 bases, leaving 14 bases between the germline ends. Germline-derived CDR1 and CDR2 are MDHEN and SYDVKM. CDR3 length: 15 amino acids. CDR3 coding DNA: TGTGCCAGCCGTGAAGGGACTCTAGCCAAAAACATTCAGTACTTC. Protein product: CASREGTLAKNIQYF. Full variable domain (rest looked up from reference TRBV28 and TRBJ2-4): DVKVTQSSRYLVKRTGEKVFLECVQDMDHENMFWYRQDPGLGLRLIYFSYDVKMKEKGDIPEGYSVSREKKERFSLILESASTNQTSMYLCASREGTLAKNIQYFGAGTRLSVL.

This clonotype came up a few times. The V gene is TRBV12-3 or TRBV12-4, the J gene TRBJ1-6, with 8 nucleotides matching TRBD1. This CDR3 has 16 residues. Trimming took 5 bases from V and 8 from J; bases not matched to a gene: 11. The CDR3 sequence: CASSPPGQGVHSPLHF. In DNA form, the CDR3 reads TGTGCCAGCAGTCCTCCTGGACAGGGAGTTCATTCACCCCTCCACTTT.

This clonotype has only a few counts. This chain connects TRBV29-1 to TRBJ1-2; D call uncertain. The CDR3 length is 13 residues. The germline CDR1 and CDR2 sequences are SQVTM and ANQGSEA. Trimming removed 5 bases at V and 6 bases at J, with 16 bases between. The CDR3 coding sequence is TGCAGCGTTACGACCGGGGTGACGGATGGCTACACCTTC. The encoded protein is CSVTTGVTDGYTF. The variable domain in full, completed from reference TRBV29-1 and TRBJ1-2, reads SAVISQKPSRDICQRGTSLTIQCQVDSQVTMMFWYRQQPGQSLTLIATANQGSEATYESGFVIDKFPISRPNLTFSTLTVSNMSPEDSSIYLCSVTTGVTDGYTFGSGTRLTVV.